The 5 T cell receptor beta chains given below trace back to one sample, sequenced in a study of OX40 agonist ivuxolimab in advanced cancers. This table comes from immunoSEQ multiplex PCR, and its TCRdb copy is limited to in-frame clones, with some not included. The repertoire consists of 60,000 or so clones, with 83% occurring once and the leading ten covering 3% to 3.5%. The sequencing here drew on CD4+ or CD8+ T cells sorted from blood, taken in a trial of the OX40 agonist ivuxolimab. All receptors derive from an adult with an advanced solid tumor such as melanoma, head and neck, liver or kidney cancer.

This chain uses TRBV11-3 with TRBJ2-5; D might be TRBD2 (7 bases). V lost 5 bases and J 1 base, leaving 11 bases between the germline ends. CDR3 length: 14 residues. Per the germline V gene, CDR1 is SGHNT and CDR2 is YENEEA. The CDR3 DNA reads TGTGCCAGCAGCAGGGGGGGAGGCCAAGAGACCCAGTACTTC. It encodes CASSRGGGQETQYF. Drawing the rest from reference TRBV11-3 and TRBJ2-5, the complete variable domain is EAGVVQSPRYKIIEKKQPVAFWCNPISGHNTLYWYLQNLGQGPELLIRYENEEAVDDSQLPKDRFSAERLKGVDSTLKIQPAELGDSAVYLCASSRGGGQETQYFGPGTRLLVL.

The V and J genes are TRBV6-1 and TRBJ2-2, with TRBD1 matching over 7 bases. CDR3 length: 15 residues. Trimming removed 8 bases from V and 2 bases from J; junction bases left unmatched: 8. Germline assignment: CDR1 MNHNS and CDR2 SASEGT. The CDR3 DNA sequence: TGTGCCAGCCACCGGACAGGCTTAAACACCGGGGAGCTGTTTTTT. It encodes CASHRTGLNTGELFF.

This clone was observed a handful of times. The chain is built from TRBV5-6 and TRBJ2-7, with a possible D match to TRBD1 (5 bases). V was shortened by 4 bases and J by 5 bases, with 10 bases between the two germline ends. CDR1 and CDR2 (germline): SGHDT, YYEEEE. CDR3 length: 12 residues. The CDR3 nucleotides are TGTGCCAGCAGCCCAGGGCAGGACGAGCAGTACTTC. Residues: CASSPGQDEQYF. Supplemented by reference TRBV5-6 and TRBJ2-7, the full variable domain reads DAGVTQSPTHLIKTRGQQVTLRCSPKSGHDTVSWYQQALGQGPQFIFQYYEEEERQRGNFPDRFSGHQFPNYSSELNVNALLLGDSALYLCASSPGQDEQYFGPGTRLTVT.

The genes are TRBV30 and TRBJ1-5; possibly TRBD1 for D (5 bases). The CDR3 loop spans 13 amino acids. Per germline, CDR1 GTSNPN and CDR2 SVGIG (reference sequence). With 1 base removed from V and 5 bases from J, the gap between germline ends came to 9 bases. CDR3 nucleotides: TGTGCCTGGAGTGCCCGAGGGGATCAGCCCCAGCATTTT. Translating gives CAWSARGDQPQHF.

This rearrangement joins TRBV28 to TRBJ2-1; D gene unclear. CDR1 and CDR2 from the germline V gene are MDHEN and SYDVKM. This CDR3 has 11 residues. The V gene lost 6 bases and the J gene lost 9 bases, with 9 bases spanning the gap. The CDR3 DNA reads TGTGCCAGCAGATTGATTAGTGAGCAGTTCTTC. Translating gives CASRLISEQFF. Full variable domain (remainder filled in from reference TRBV28 and TRBJ2-1): DVKVTQSSRYLVKRTGEKVFLECVQDMDHENMFWYRQDPGLGLRLIYFSYDVKMKEKGDIPEGYSVSREKKERFSLILESASTNQTSMYLCASRLISEQFFGPGTRLTVL.